This paragraph reports one T cell receptor (beta chain). Its matching antigen is unknown. The 5'RACE method, run with constant-segment primers, produced TCR alpha and TCR beta cDNA libraries (carrying sample barcodes and UMIs). TCRdb re-analysed the 5' RACE reads in MiXCR, keeping a single row per CDR3 protein. The table records 280,000 or so distinct CDR3 sequences, more than 15% of them present only once. This sample is drawn from a study of T-cell memory formation after mild COVID-19. This CDR3 is 16 amino acids long. CDR1 SGHAT and CDR2 FQNNGV come from the germline V gene. The ends lost 5 bases at V and 7 bases at J; junction bases unmatched: 12. Broader study findings: Chiefly within CM and EM were the contracting CD4+ clones; CD8+ ones were within EMRA. Within pre-infection memory, some responding clones were found, suggesting cross-reactive memory joined. Clones that shrank (day 15 to 85) were balanced CD4/CD8, whereas later expanders leaned CD4+.

The chain carries TRBV11-2 and TRBJ2-3, with 10 positions matching TRBD2. This TCR was recovered from a man younger than 35 who had mild COVID-19 (a few samples of this study predate the infection). Cell type and time point are not known. Material: PBMCs or a T cell subset sorted from them (not recorded which). CDR3 in amino acids: CASSPGGAGGLYTQYF. Written as DNA, the CDR3 is TGTGCCAGCAGCCCGGGCGGAGCGGGGGGGCTGTATACGCAGTATTTT.